The 20 T cell receptor beta chains below all came from one sample that was sequenced in a study of shared clonotypes between healthy human individuals (dated by TCRdb to about 2020). Library prep was done by the immunoSEQ multiplex PCR assay. TCRdb took this table from immuneACCESS and kept in-frame rearrangements with V and J called. Such tables lack part of the clones; where checked against another copy, unresolved V genes explain under half of the gap, and the rest is unexplained. This sample holds about 480,000 clones; over 60% were observed only once. The ten biggest clones cover around 12% of the sample. Sequenced input: PBMCs. The receptors derive from a woman in her 40s in good health. Some clones in this sample may be carry-over from other donors' samples.

In this sample, this clone turned up many times. The J gene is TRBJ1-1, the V gene TRBV29-1; D ambiguous. This CDR3 contains 12 residues. The V end was cut by 2 bases, the J end by 1 base, with 5 bases between. Germline loops: CDR1 SQVTM, CDR2 ANQGSEA. CDR3: CSVEYGNTEAFF. In DNA, the CDR3 is TGCAGCGTTGAATACGGGAACACTGAAGCTTTCTTT.

V is TRBV18 and J is TRBJ2-1, with 8 bases lining up with TRBD2. This CDR3 spans 16 amino acids. V shed 6 bases, J shed 5 bases, and the junction held 12 bases outside the gene matches. Per the germline V gene, CDR1 is KGHSH and CDR2 is LQKENI. The CDR3 sequence: CASSDLNGTSHNEQFF. Here the CDR3 DNA reads TGTGCCAGCTCCGATCTAAACGGGACTAGTCACAATGAGCAGTTCTTC.

CDR3 amino acids: CSASSSYEQYF. CDR3 in DNA: TGCAGTGCTAGTTCGTCCTACGAGCAGTACTTC. The rearrangement links TRBV20-1 to TRBJ2-7; D uncertain. V lost 3 bases, J lost 1 base, and 4 bases lay in between. The CDR3 length is 11 residues. Germline V gene data show CDR1 as DFQATT and CDR2 as SNEGSKA (reference sequence).

The sample holds one count of this clone. The chain joins TRBV5-1 to TRBJ1-1; D is perhaps TRBD1 (5 bases). CDR3 size: 15 residues. Germline loops: CDR1 SGHRS, CDR2 YFSETQ. Trimming removed 4 bases at V and 1 base at J, with 14 bases between. CDR3 bases: TGCGCCAGCAGCCGAGCTGGACATCCGAACACTGAAGCTTTCTTT. Protein: CASSRAGHPNTEAFF.

To note about this clone: Other DNA sequences from this sample encode an identical CDR3 as well. V and J are TRBV7-9 and TRBJ2-7; no clear D. The V end lost 2 bases, the J end lost 4 bases, and 3 bases lay between the germline ends. Per germline, CDR1 SEHNR and CDR2 FQNEAQ (reference sequence). The CDR3 has 11 residues. CDR3 region: CASSLRYEQYF. DNA of the CDR3: TGTGCCAGCAGCTTACGGTACGAGCAGTACTTC.

The rearrangement uses TRBV6-4 and TRBJ2-2; 7 nucleotides align to TRBD1. The V and J ends lost 0 bases and 6 bases, in that order; junction bases with no gene match: 1. The germline gives CDR1 MRHNA, CDR2 SNTAGT. This CDR3 has 14 residues. The CDR3 DNA is TGTGCCAGCAGTGACTCTAGGGGGCCCGGGGAGCTGTTTTTT. Translating it yields CASSDSRGPGELFF.

In this sample, this clone turned up a few times. The gene calls are TRBV7-9 and TRBJ2-4, with D possibly matching TRBD1 (6 bases). The CDR3 length is 11 residues. CDR1 and CDR2 (germline): SEHNR, FQNEAQ (reference sequence). V was clipped by 4 bases and J by 13 bases, with 11 bases between them. CDR3 protein: CASSYGTSQYF. The CDR3 nucleotides read TGTGCCAGCAGCTACGGGACATCACAGTACTTC.

The table lists this clone with a few counts. The V gene is TRBV7-2, the J gene TRBJ2-7, with D perhaps matching TRBD1 or TRBD2 (6 bases each). This CDR3 region has 16 residues. Trimming cost V 5 bases and J 0 bases, with 17 bases left between them. Germline V CDR1 and CDR2: SGHTA, FQGNSA. The CDR3 reads CASSPRGGRSSYEQYF. In DNA form, the CDR3 reads TGTGCCAGCAGCCCCAGGGGAGGTCGGAGCTCCTACGAGCAGTACTTC.

The chain uses TRBV18 and TRBJ2-5; TRBD1 aligns across 7 bases. The germline CDR1 and CDR2 sequences are KGHSH and LQKENI. The CDR3 loop spans 15 amino acids. V shed 2 bases and J 1 base; nucleotides not matched to a gene: 4. The CDR3 nucleotides are TGTGCCAGCTCACCAAGACGGGACAGCCAAGAGACCCAGTACTTC. This codes for CASSPRRDSQETQYF. Complete variable domain (other parts from reference TRBV18 and TRBJ2-5): NAGVMQNPRHLVRRRGQEARLRCSPMKGHSHVYWYRQLPEEGLKFMVYLQKENIIDESGMPKERFSAEFPKEGPSILRIQQVVRGDSAAYFCASSPRRDSQETQYFGPGTRLLVL.

This clone was detected a few times. The chain is built from TRBV11-2 and TRBJ2-2; perhaps TRBD1 as D (6 bases). The CDR3 has 15 amino acids. With 0 bases removed from V and 7 bases from J, the gap between germline ends came to 12 bases. The V gene's germline CDR1 is SGHAT and CDR2 FQNNGV. The CDR3: CASSLDLGAGGELFF. The CDR3 DNA is TGTGCCAGCAGCTTAGATTTGGGGGCCGGCGGGGAGCTGTTTTTT.

The rearrangement links TRBV18 to TRBJ1-5, with 8 positions matching TRBD1. Per the germline V gene, CDR1 is KGHSH and CDR2 is LQKENI. Unmatched junction bases numbered 6, after V lost 6 bases and J lost 11 bases. CDR3 length equals 12 residues. The CDR3 reads CASSPDREAQHF. The CDR3 region has the DNA TGTGCCAGCTCGCCGGACAGGGAGGCCCAGCATTTT.

V is TRBV6-4 and J is TRBJ2-2; 7 nucleotides agree with TRBD1. This CDR3 spans 16 amino acids. V was clipped by 6 bases and J by 2 bases; unmatched bases: 9. Looked up from germline, CDR1 is MRHNA and CDR2 is SNTAGT. The CDR3 reads CASSPLGTENTGELFF. CDR3 bases: TGTGCCAGCAGCCCCCTAGGGACAGAAAACACCGGGGAGCTGTTTTTT.

V usage is TRBV27 and J usage is TRBJ1-4; D unclear. Germline CDR1 and CDR2: MNHEY and SMNVEV (reference sequence). The germline V and J ends were trimmed by 8 bases and 5 bases, with 15 bases remaining between them. There are 14 residues in the CDR3. The CDR3 sequence is CASAIGRTNEKLFF. DNA for the CDR3: TGTGCCAGCGCTATTGGCAGGACGAATGAAAAACTGTTTTTT.

The genes are TRBV2 and TRBJ1-2, with D unclear. The CDR3 extends over 13 amino acids. The V gene lost 4 bases and the J gene lost 7 bases, with 13 bases spanning the gap. Germline loops: CDR1 SNHLY, CDR2 FYNNEI. The chain's CDR3 is CASSVNTGSGYTF. The CDR3 bases are TGTGCCAGCAGTGTGAACACCGGCAGTGGCTACACCTTC.

This clone was counted only a few times. The chain uses TRBV2 and TRBJ1-5; D perhaps matches TRBD1 (6 bases). Trimming took off 4 bases at V and 4 bases at J, with 11 bases between the two ends. This CDR3 region has 14 residues. Germline CDR1 reads SNHLY; CDR2 reads FYNNEI. The CDR3 reads CASSGTGWNQPQHF. In nucleotides, the CDR3 is TGTGCCAGCAGTGGAACAGGGTGGAATCAGCCCCAGCATTTT.

The rearrangement joins TRBV7-2 to TRBJ2-3; D is possibly TRBD2 (5 bases). The CDR3 is made up of 15 amino acids. The ends were cut back, 1 base at V and 5 bases at J, with 13 bases in the middle. CDR1 is SGHTA and CDR2 is FQGNSA in the germline V gene. The CDR3 sequence is CASSLGPRAVDTQYF. The CDR3 coding sequence is TGTGCCAGCAGCTTAGGCCCCCGAGCGGTAGATACGCAGTATTTT.

This clone was picked up one time. For the CDR3, the DNA is TGTGCCAGCAGCCGCCCCGAGGGGGCCAAAAACATTCAGTACTTC. Its translation: CASSRPEGAKNIQYF. The chain combines TRBV27 with TRBJ2-4; either TRBD1 or TRBD2 may fit D (5 bases each). Germline CDR1 MNHEY, CDR2 SMNVEV (reference sequence). CDR3 length: 15 amino acids. Deletions cut 6 bases from V and 1 base from J, with 13 bases between.

The genes are TRBV19 and TRBJ2-5, with 7 bases lining up with TRBD2. The J segment lost 1 base and the V segment lost 6 bases, leaving 8 bases of the junction unmatched. The CDR3 runs 15 residues. CDR1 is LNHDA and CDR2 is SQIVND in the germline V gene (reference sequence). DNA for the CDR3: TGTGCCAGTAGAGATCCTGGGGGGGGCCAAGAGACCCAGTACTTC. This sequence encodes CASRDPGGGQETQYF.

The rearrangement links TRBV28 to TRBJ2-7; D is undetermined. Germline V CDR1 and CDR2: MDHEN, SYDVKM. With 2 bases removed from V and 4 bases from J, the gap between germline ends came to 15 bases. There are 15 residues in the CDR3. The CDR3 region has the DNA TGTGCCAGCAGTTTACACGGACGTACGAGATACGAGCAGTACTTC. Translated: CASSLHGRTRYEQYF.

The V call is TRBV19, the J call TRBJ1-1; the match to TRBD1 covers 7 bases. The CDR3 length is 14 residues. CDR1 is LNHDA, CDR2 SQIVND, per germline (reference sequence). V lost 5 bases to trimming and J lost 2 bases; unmatched junction nucleotides: 5. The CDR3 spells CASSLRQGNTEAFF. The CDR3 DNA is TGTGCCAGTAGTCTCCGACAGGGAAACACTGAAGCTTTCTTT. The variable domain in full, completed from reference TRBV19 and TRBJ1-1, reads DGGITQSPKYLFRKEGQNVTLSCEQNLNHDAMYWYRQDPGQGLRLIYYSQIVNDFQKGDIAEGYSVSREKKESFPLTVTSAQKNPTAFYLCASSLRQGNTEAFFGQGTRLTVV.